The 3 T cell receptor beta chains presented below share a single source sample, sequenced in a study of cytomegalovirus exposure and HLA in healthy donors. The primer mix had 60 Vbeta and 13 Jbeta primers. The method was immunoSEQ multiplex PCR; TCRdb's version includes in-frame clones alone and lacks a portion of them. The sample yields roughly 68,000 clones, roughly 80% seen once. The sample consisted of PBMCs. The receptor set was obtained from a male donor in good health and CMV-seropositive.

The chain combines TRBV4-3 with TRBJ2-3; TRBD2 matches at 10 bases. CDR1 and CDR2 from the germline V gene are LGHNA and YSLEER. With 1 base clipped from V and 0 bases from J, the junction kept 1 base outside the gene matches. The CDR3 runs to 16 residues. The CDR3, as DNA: TGCGCCAGCAGCCAAGGGACTAGCGGAAGCACAGATACGCAGTATTTT. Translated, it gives CASSQGTSGSTDTQYF.

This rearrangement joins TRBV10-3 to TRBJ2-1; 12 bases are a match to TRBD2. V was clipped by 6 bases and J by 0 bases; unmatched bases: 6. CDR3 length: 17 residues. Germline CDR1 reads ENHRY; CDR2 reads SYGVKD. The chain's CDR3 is CAIRELAGGSSYNEQFF. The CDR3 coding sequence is TGTGCCATCAGGGAACTAGCGGGGGGTAGCTCCTACAATGAGCAGTTCTTC.

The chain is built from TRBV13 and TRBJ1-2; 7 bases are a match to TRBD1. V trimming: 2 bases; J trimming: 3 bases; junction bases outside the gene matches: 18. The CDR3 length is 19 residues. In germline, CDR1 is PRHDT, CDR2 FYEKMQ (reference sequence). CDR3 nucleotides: TGTGCCAGCAGCTTACAGGGGGGCGCATCCGCCTTCAGTTACTATGGCTACACCTTC. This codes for CASSLQGGASAFSYYGYTF.